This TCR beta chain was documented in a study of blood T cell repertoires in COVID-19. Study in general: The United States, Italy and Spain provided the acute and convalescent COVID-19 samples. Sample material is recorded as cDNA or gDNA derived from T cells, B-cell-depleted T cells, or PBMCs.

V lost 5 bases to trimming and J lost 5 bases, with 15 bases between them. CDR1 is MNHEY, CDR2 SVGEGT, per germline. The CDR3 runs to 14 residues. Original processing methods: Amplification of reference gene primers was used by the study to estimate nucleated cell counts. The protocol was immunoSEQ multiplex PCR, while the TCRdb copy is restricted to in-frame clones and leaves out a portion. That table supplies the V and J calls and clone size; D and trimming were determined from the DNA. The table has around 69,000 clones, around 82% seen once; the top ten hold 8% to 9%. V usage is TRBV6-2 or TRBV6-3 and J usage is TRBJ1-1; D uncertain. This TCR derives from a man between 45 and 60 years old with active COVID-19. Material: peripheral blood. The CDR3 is CASSKDGGGTEAFF. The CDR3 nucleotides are TGTGCCAGCAGTAAGGACGGTGGAGGGACTGAAGCTTTCTTT.